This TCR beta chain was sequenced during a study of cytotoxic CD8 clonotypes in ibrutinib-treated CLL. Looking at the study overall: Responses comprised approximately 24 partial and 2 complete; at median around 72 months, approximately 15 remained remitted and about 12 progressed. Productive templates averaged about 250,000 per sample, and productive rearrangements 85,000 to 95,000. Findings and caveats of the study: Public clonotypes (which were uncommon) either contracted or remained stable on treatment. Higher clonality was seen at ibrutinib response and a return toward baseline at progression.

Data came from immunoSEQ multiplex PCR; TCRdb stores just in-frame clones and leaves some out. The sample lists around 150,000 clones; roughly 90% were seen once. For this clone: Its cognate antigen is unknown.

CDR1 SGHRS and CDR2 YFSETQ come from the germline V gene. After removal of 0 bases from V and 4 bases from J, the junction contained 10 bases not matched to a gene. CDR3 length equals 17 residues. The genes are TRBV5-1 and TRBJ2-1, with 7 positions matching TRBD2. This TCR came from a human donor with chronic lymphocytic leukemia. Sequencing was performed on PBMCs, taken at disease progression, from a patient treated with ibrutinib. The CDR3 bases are TGCGCCAGCAGCTTGGTAAGCGGGACCAGCCCGTACAATGAGCAGTTCTTC. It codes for CASSLVSGTSPYNEQFF.